This T cell receptor (beta chain) comes out of a study of CD4+ T cells in melanoma. Remarks on this clone: Its antigen is not identified.

Trimming stripped 6 bases from V and 2 bases from J, with 17 bases between. This CDR3 has 16 amino acids. Germline V gene lookup returns CDR1 SGHVS and CDR2 FQNEAQ. Profiling relied on immunoSEQ multiplex PCR, and the TCRdb table lists in-frame clones only, not all of them. The profile shows about 15,000 clones, approximately 88% of them singletons. Study findings and constraints: Reportedly, melanoma neoantigen-specific CD4+ T cells showed varied differentiation states. CD8+ T cell, macrophage and B cell function reportedly correlated with neoantigen-specific CD4+ T cells.

This rearrangement joins TRBV7-8 to TRBJ1-5; possibly TRBD1 for D (5 bases). Specimen: cells from a culture (not recorded whether cultured in vitro). The clonotype comes from a human donor with melanoma. The CDR3 is CASSPLKQEGNQPQHF. The CDR3 coding sequence is TGTGCCAGCAGTCCGCTCAAACAGGAGGGCAATCAGCCCCAGCATTTT. Using reference TRBV7-8 and TRBJ1-5 for the parts outside the CDR3, the full variable domain is GAGVSQSPRYKVAKRGQDVALRCDPISGHVSLFWYQQALGQGPEFLTYFQNEAQLDKSGLPSDRFFAERPEGSVSTLKIQRTQQEDSAVYLCASSPLKQEGNQPQHFGDGTRLSIL.